These T cell receptor beta chains were read from a single sample in a study of T-cell memory formation after mild COVID-19. From the 5' RACE reads, TCRdb called clonotypes with MiXCR, one entry per CDR3 protein. The table has under 450,000 distinct CDR3 sequences, roughly a quarter seen once. Sequencing input: PBMCs or a T cell subset sorted from them (not recorded which). These receptors came from an adult woman who had mild COVID-19 (a few samples of this study predate the infection). Cell type and time point are not known. CDR3s include the opening cysteine and the closing phenylalanine or tryptophan. D genes are given only for firm matches. The size field is filled for only some rows; it gives once, few, many or a size class.

size	V	J	D	CDR3	DNA
-	TRBV5-1	TRBJ2-1	-	CASSKAFGLSYNEQFF	TGCGCCAGCAGCAAGGCTTTCGGGCTCTCCTACAATGAGCAGTTCTTC
-	TRBV20-1	TRBJ2-3	TRBD2	CSAGTSGRSDTQYF	TGCAGTGCTGGTACTAGCGGGAGGTCAGATACGCAGTATTTT
few	TRBV29-1	TRBJ2-5	TRBD2	CSVGGEGETQYF	TGCAGCGTTGGCGGGGAGGGGGAGACCCAGTACTTC
many	TRBV24-1	TRBJ2-1	-	CATSAYNEQFF	TGTGCCACCAGTGCCTACAATGAGCAGTTCTTC
-	TRBV7-2	TRBJ1-1	-	CASSLLTTIEAFF	TGTGCCAGCAGCTTACTAACTACTATTGAAGCTTTCTTT
-	TRBV5-1	TRBJ1-2	-	CASSLAGRGGGYTF	TGCGCCAGCAGCTTGGCCGGCAGGGGTGGTGGCTACACCTTC
few	TRBV20-1	TRBJ1-1	-	CSATGGPDTEAFF	TGCAGTGCTACCGGAGGTCCGGACACTGAAGCTTTCTTT
-	TRBV7-2	TRBJ1-1	-	CASSLVGGHQNTEAFF	TGTGCCAGCAGCTTAGTGGGTGGACACCAGAACACTGAAGCTTTCTTT
-	TRBV24-1	TRBJ2-3	TRBD2	CATKSSSGLTDTQYF	TGTGCCACCAAGTCTTCTAGCGGACTCACAGATACGCAGTATTTT
-	TRBV4-3	TRBJ2-1	TRBD2	CASSQAGLPGYRRYEQFF	TGCGCCAGCAGCCAAGCGGGACTACCCGGCTATAGAAGGTATGAGCAGTTCTTC
few	TRBV29-1	TRBJ2-3	TRBD2	CSVESGSTDTQYF	TGCAGCGTTGAAAGCGGGAGTACAGATACGCAGTATTTT
-	TRBV7-6	TRBJ2-7	-	CASSLADRPYEQCF	TGTGCCAGCAGCTTAGCCGACAGACCCTACGAGCAGTGCTTC
-	TRBV12-3/TRBV12-4	TRBJ2-2	-	CASKPNPGELFF	TGTGCCAGCAAACCTAACCCCGGGGAGCTGTTTTTT
few	TRBV3-1	TRBJ2-7	-	CASSQYSYEQYF	TGTGCCAGCAGCCAATACTCCTACGAGCAGTACTTC
few	TRBV7-9	TRBJ2-1	TRBD2	CASSPGRANEQFF	TGTGCCAGCAGCCCGGGGAGGGCCAATGAGCAGTTCTTC
few	TRBV4-3	TRBJ2-1	-	CASSPLGVAVYNEQFF	TGCGCCAGCAGCCCCCTAGGGGTGGCCGTCTACAATGAGCAGTTCTTC
-	TRBV5-1	TRBJ2-1	-	CASSLEYSYNEQFF	TGCGCCAGCAGCTTGGAATACTCCTACAATGAGCAGTTCTTC
few	TRBV5-1	TRBJ1-1	TRBD1	CASSTDPGGTNTEAFF	TGCGCCAGCAGCACCGACCCAGGGGGTACGAACACTGAAGCTTTCTTT
-	TRBV6-1	TRBJ2-3	TRBD2	CASTGGSVWSTDTQYF	TGTGCCAGCACGGGCGGGAGTGTATGGAGCACAGATACGCAGTATTTT
-	TRBV7-2	TRBJ2-4	-	CASSLPGSGTKNIQYF	TGTGCCAGCAGCTTACCGGGTTCGGGGACCAAAAACATTCAGTACTTC
-	TRBV3-1	TRBJ1-5	-	CASSLTGSGGTQHF	TGTGCCAGCAGCCTTACAGGGAGTGGAGGGACCCAGCATTTT
few	TRBV10-3	TRBJ2-3	-	CAISAEGIDTQYF	TGTGCCATCAGTGCCGAAGGGATAGATACGCAGTATTTT
once	TRBV5-1	TRBJ1-1	-	CASSLERGGGTEAFF	TGCGCCAGCAGCTTGGAGAGGGGCGGCGGCACTGAAGCTTTCTTT
-	TRBV7-9	TRBJ2-7	TRBD1	CASSFSFGTDSQEQYF	TGTGCCAGCAGCTTTTCTTTCGGGACAGATAGTCAGGAGCAGTACTTC
few	TRBV6-5	TRBJ2-7	-	CASSVSQGLEQYF	TGTGCCAGCAGCGTTTCCCAGGGGCTTGAGCAGTACTTC
few	TRBV29-1	TRBJ2-7	-	CSVIPDHSYEQYF	TGCAGCGTTATTCCGGATCACTCCTACGAGCAGTACTTC
-	TRBV7-8	TRBJ2-3	-	CASRARTDTQYF	TGTGCCAGCAGGGCCCGGACAGATACGCAGTATTTT
-	TRBV18	TRBJ2-3	TRBD2	CASSPPRGGTDTQYF	TGTGCCAGCTCACCACCGCGGGGGGGCACAGATACGCAGTATTTT
many	TRBV4-3	TRBJ1-5	-	CASSQEQGNNQPQHF	TGCGCCAGCAGCCAAGAGCAGGGGAACAATCAGCCCCAGCATTTT
-	TRBV7-9	TRBJ2-1	-	CASSLDLARGGEQFF	TGTGCCAGCAGCTTAGACCTAGCGAGAGGAGGGGAGCAGTTCTTC
few	TRBV12-3/TRBV12-4	TRBJ2-1	-	CASSFGAAEGSYNEQFF	TGTGCCAGCAGTTTCGGGGCCGCAGAAGGCTCCTACAATGAGCAGTTCTTC
few	TRBV10-3	TRBJ2-5	TRBD2	CAISESSGGVGETQYF	TGTGCCATCAGTGAGTCTAGCGGGGGTGTCGGAGAGACCCAGTACTTC
-	TRBV7-9	TRBJ2-1	TRBD2	CAGGGDDNEQFF	TGTGCCGGGGGGGGAGATGACAATGAGCAGTTCTTC
many	TRBV4-2	TRBJ2-5	TRBD2	CASSQAVTGGQETQYF	TGTGCCAGCAGCCAAGCCGTGACGGGGGGCCAAGAGACCCAGTACTTC
few	TRBV12-3/TRBV12-4	TRBJ2-3	-	CASSPFTRRHTDTQYF	TGTGCCAGCAGTCCTTTTACTCGACGGCACACAGATACGCAGTATTTT
few	TRBV6-2/TRBV6-3	TRBJ2-1	TRBD1	CASTHRGPNEQFF	TGTGCCAGCACCCACAGGGGGCCCAATGAGCAGTTCTTC
few	TRBV6-5	TRBJ2-1	TRBD1	CASSPGQGGLYNEQFF	TGTGCCAGCAGCCCGGGACAGGGAGGGCTATACAATGAGCAGTTCTTC
-	TRBV6-2/TRBV6-3	TRBJ1-1	-	CASSYDPGRMHTEAFF	TGTGCCAGCAGTTACGACCCAGGTCGCATGCACACTGAAGCTTTCTTT
-	TRBV29-1	TRBJ1-2	TRBD1	CSVWDRTNYGYTF	TGCAGCGTGTGGGACAGGACGAACTATGGCTACACCTTC
-	TRBV19	TRBJ2-5	-	CASRYTQQETQYF	TGTGCCAGTAGGTACACCCAACAAGAGACCCAGTACTTC
few	TRBV7-9	TRBJ2-1	-	CASAPGESYNEQFF	TGTGCCAGCGCCCCAGGGGAGTCCTACAATGAGCAGTTCTTC
few	TRBV30	TRBJ2-5	-	CAWSRGPEETQYF	TGTGCCTGGAGTCGGGGGCCGGAAGAGACCCAGTACTTC
many	TRBV7-9	TRBJ1-6	-	CASSLGGAVASPLHF	TGTGCCAGCAGCTTAGGTGGGGCCGTAGCTTCACCCCTCCACTTT
few	TRBV5-1	TRBJ1-5	-	CASSLEALTGNQPQHF	TGCGCCAGCAGCTTGGAGGCCCTGACGGGCAATCAGCCCCAGCATTTT
-	TRBV7-9	TRBJ1-1	-	CASSAMTGNTEAFF	TGTGCCAGCAGCGCGATGACTGGGAACACTGAAGCTTTCTTT
few	TRBV7-6	TRBJ2-1	TRBD2	CASSSRGGEQFF	TGTGCCAGCAGCTCACGGGGGGGAGAGCAGTTCTTC
few	TRBV12-3/TRBV12-4	TRBJ2-3	TRBD2	CASSSGTSGRARTDTQYF	TGTGCCAGCAGCTCCGGGACTAGCGGGAGGGCGCGCACAGATACGCAGTATTTT
-	TRBV7-3	TRBJ2-1	TRBD2	CASSLSGGAHNEQFF	TGTGCCAGCAGCTTGAGCGGGGGGGCTCACAATGAGCAGTTCTTC
few	TRBV20-1	TRBJ1-2	-	CSARQGRRGYTF	TGCAGTGCTCGCCAGGGGCGGCGTGGCTACACCTTC
-	TRBV4-1	TRBJ2-7	TRBD1	CASSQVAGGSYEQYF	TGCGCCAGCAGCCAAGTGGCAGGGGGCTCCTACGAGCAGTACTTC
-	TRBV2	TRBJ2-3	-	CASSVLTIAQYF	TGTGCCAGCAGTGTTCTGACTATCGCGCAGTATTTT
-	TRBV5-4	TRBJ1-2	-	CASSFVGLNGYTF	TGTGCCAGCAGCTTTGTGGGCTTAAATGGCTACACCTTC
-	TRBV29-1	TRBJ1-2	-	CSVEVTELYGYTF	TGCAGCGTTGAGGTGACAGAACTCTATGGCTACACCTTC
-	TRBV7-7	TRBJ2-7	-	CASSADTTSYEQYF	TGTGCCAGCAGCGCGGACACGACGTCCTACGAGCAGTACTTC
-	TRBV20-1	TRBJ1-2	-	CSASGGLRRSYTF	TGCAGTGCTAGTGGGGGGTTAAGGAGGAGCTACACCTTC